These T cell receptor beta chains were read from a single sample in a study of identical twins. TCRdb reanalysed the 5' RACE reads using MiXCR and keeps one entry per CDR3 protein. Of around 1.7 million distinct CDR3 sequences detected, about 30% appear once; the ten largest clones hold over 0.25%. The source material was cord blood. These receptors were collected from a newborn girl in good health. CDR3s include the opening cysteine and the closing phenylalanine or tryptophan. The D gene is left open where the match is weak. A clone size is listed for some rows: how often the clone was seen (once, few, many), or a class if it is expanded.

v_call	clone_size	j_call	d_call	cdr3_nt	cdr3_aa
TRBV28	few	TRBJ2-7	TRBD2	TGTGCCAGCAGTTTACCTCGGACTAGGAGGCCCAACGAGCAGTACTTC	CASSLPRTRRPNEQYF
TRBV27	-	TRBJ2-7	TRBD2	TGTGCCAGCAGTTTATCAGCCCACTCTAGCGGAACCTACAATGAGCAGTACTTC	CASSLSAHSSGTYNEQYF
TRBV21-1	few	TRBJ2-7	-	TGTGCCAGCAGCAAGCCCAGCCGCGAGCCGACCCGCTACGAGCAGTACTTC	CASSKPSREPTRYEQYF
TRBV18	-	TRBJ2-2	TRBD1	TGTGCCAGCTCACCGGGACAGGGTGTTCGGACCGGGGAGCTGTTTTTT	CASSPGQGVRTGELFF
TRBV15	-	TRBJ1-4	-	TGTGCCACCAGCAGAGATTACGGGAGAATGGCAACTAATGAAAAACTGTTTTTT	CATSRDYGRMATNEKLFF
TRBV7-2	few	TRBJ2-5	TRBD2	TGCGCCAGCAGCTCGGGACTAGTCGGAGAGACCCAGTACTTC	CASSSGLVGETQYF
TRBV24-1	few	TRBJ1-2	-	TGTGCCACCAGTGACCAGACTGATGGCTACACCTTC	CATSDQTDGYTF
TRBV20-1	-	TRBJ1-1	-	TGCAGTGCTAGAGTGGGGGCCAGGGGTATGTCTGAAGCTTTCTTT	CSARVGARGMSEAFF
TRBV27	-	TRBJ2-6	-	TGTGCCAGCAGTTCTCCGACAGGACCCAACGTCCTGACTTTC	CASSSPTGPNVLTF
TRBV10-3	-	TRBJ2-7	-	TGTGCCATCAGACGGGAGATTGGTTACGGGCAGTACTTC	CAIRREIGYGQYF
TRBV2	many	TRBJ2-3	-	TGTGCCAGCTGCATTAGCACAGATACGCAGTATTTT	CASCISTDTQYF
TRBV20-1	-	TRBJ2-5	TRBD1	TGCAGTGCATCGACAGGGTTGAGGGAGACCCAGTACTTC	CSASTGLRETQYF
TRBV6-6	-	TRBJ1-4	-	TGTGCCAGCAGCCCCTCGGCTGAAAAACTGTTTTTT	CASSPSAEKLFF
TRBV13	-	TRBJ2-1	TRBD2	TGTGCCAGCAGCCCCTGGCCCCCTAGCGGGGGCAATGAGCAGTTCTTC	CASSPWPPSGGNEQFF
TRBV3-1	few	TRBJ1-2	-	TGTGCCAGCAGCATGACAGGACCCTATGGCTACACCTTC	CASSMTGPYGYTF
TRBV2	few	TRBJ2-5	TRBD2	TGTGCCAGCAGTGAAGCCGGACTAGCCCAAGAGACCCAGTACTTC	CASSEAGLAQETQYF
TRBV11-2	few	TRBJ2-5	TRBD1	TGTGCCAGCAGCTCTCGGACAGGGAAGGGAGAGACCCAGTACTTC	CASSSRTGKGETQYF
TRBV12-3/TRBV12-4	-	TRBJ2-1	TRBD2	TGTGCCAGCAGTTTGGTTAGCGGGGGGGACTACAATGAGCAGTTCTTC	CASSLVSGGDYNEQFF
TRBV3-1	-	TRBJ2-1	TRBD2	TGTGCCAGCAGCCACCGCGGGGGGCCTTACAATGAGCAGTTCTTC	CASSHRGGPYNEQFF
TRBV28	-	TRBJ1-2	-	TGTGCCAGCAGTTTATTTCAGGGAATTCGTGGCTACACCTTC	CASSLFQGIRGYTF
TRBV20-1	-	TRBJ2-1	-	TGCAGTGCTAGGCGGGCAGTCCTCTACAATGAGCAGTTCTTC	CSARRAVLYNEQFF
TRBV20-1	-	TRBJ1-2	-	TGCAGTGCTAGCCAAGAACTTTATGGCTACACCTTC	CSASQELYGYTF
TRBV6-1	few	TRBJ2-5	TRBD2	TGTGCCAGTGGGACTAGCTCGGGGCGGGGGACCCAGTACTTC	CASGTSSGRGTQYF
TRBV6-6	-	TRBJ2-4	TRBD2	TGTGCCAGCAGTTACATGGCTAGCGGGCGAAACATTCAGTACTTC	CASSYMASGRNIQYF
TRBV2	-	TRBJ1-1	TRBD1	TGTGCCAGCAGTGTGGAGGAGGGACAGGAGCTAAGGTTCCCTCCATTCTTT	CASSVEEGQELRFPPFF
TRBV27	-	TRBJ2-7	TRBD1	TGTGCCAGCACCTCCTCGGGAACAGGGGGGACCTACGAGCAGTACTTC	CASTSSGTGGTYEQYF
TRBV6-2/TRBV6-3	few	TRBJ2-3	TRBD2	TGTGCCAGCAGTCGGGGACTAGCGGGGGCCACGGGTACGCAGTATTTT	CASSRGLAGATGTQYF
TRBV5-1	-	TRBJ2-4	TRBD2	TGCGCCAGCAGGGTCGGACTAGCGGGACAAGATACGCAGTCCTTC	CASRVGLAGQDTQSF
TRBV6-2/TRBV6-3	few	TRBJ1-2	TRBD1	TGTGCCAGCAGGCGGACAGGATCTTCCTATGGCTACACCTTC	CASRRTGSSYGYTF
TRBV18	-	TRBJ2-4	-	TGTGCCAGCTCAGGGGGCAAAAACATTCAGTACTTC	CASSGGKNIQYF
TRBV6-1	-	TRBJ2-2	-	TGTGCCAGCAGTGAAGTAAAGGCCGGGGAGCTGTTTTTT	CASSEVKAGELFF
TRBV27	few	TRBJ2-2	TRBD1	TGTGCCAGCAGTTTATGGGCCGGGACAGCCACCGGGGAGCTGTTTTTT	CASSLWAGTATGELFF
TRBV9	once	TRBJ1-1	-	TGTGCCAGCAAAAGGTCTGGGAACACTGAAGCTTTCTTT	CASKRSGNTEAFF
TRBV3-1	-	TRBJ2-7	-	TGTGCCAGCAGCCAAGGACAGATCAACGAGCAGTACTTC	CASSQGQINEQYF
TRBV6-5	few	TRBJ2-7	-	TGTGCCAGCAGTCGGGACCTCCACTCCTACGAGCAGTACTTC	CASSRDLHSYEQYF
TRBV25-1	many	TRBJ1-2	-	TGTGCCAGCAGTGAATACCAGGGGCACTATGGCTACACCTTC	CASSEYQGHYGYTF
TRBV12-3/TRBV12-4	once	TRBJ2-2	-	TGTGCCAGCAGTTCTCAGCGGGCCACCGGGGAGCTGTTTTTT	CASSSQRATGELFF